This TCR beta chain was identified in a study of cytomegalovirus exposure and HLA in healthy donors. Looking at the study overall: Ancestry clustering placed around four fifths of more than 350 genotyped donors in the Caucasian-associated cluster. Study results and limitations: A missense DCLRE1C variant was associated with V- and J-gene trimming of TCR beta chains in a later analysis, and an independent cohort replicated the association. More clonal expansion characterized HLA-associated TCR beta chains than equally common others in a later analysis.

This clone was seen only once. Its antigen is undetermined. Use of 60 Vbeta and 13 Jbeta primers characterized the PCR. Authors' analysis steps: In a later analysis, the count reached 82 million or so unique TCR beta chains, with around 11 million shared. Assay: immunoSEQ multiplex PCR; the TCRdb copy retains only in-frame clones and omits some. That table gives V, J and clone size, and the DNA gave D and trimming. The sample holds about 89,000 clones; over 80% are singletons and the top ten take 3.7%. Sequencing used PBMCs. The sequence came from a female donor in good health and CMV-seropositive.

The DNA for the CDR3 is TGTGCCAGCAGCTTAGACCCCCCAGGGGCGGGAAACACCATATATTTT. Translating gives CASSLDPPGAGNTIYF. The J gene is TRBJ1-3, the V gene TRBV7-2; TRBD1 is a possible D gene (6 bases). This CDR3 spans 16 amino acids. Between the trimmed V and J ends, which lost 1 base and 4 bases, there was a span of 14 bases. Looked up from germline, CDR1 is SGHTA and CDR2 is FQGNSA.